These 9 T cell receptor beta chains originate from one sample sequenced in a study of T cell repertoires in urothelial bladder cancer. Produced via immunoSEQ multiplex PCR; TCRdb's table is partial and in-frame only. The repertoire consists of some 2,600 clones, with approximately 73% occurring once and the leading ten covering approximately 15%. Specimen: bladder tissue. Receptors originate from a human donor with a benign inflammatory bladder lesion.

The chain combines TRBV27 with TRBJ2-5; D remains ambiguous. Germline lookup yields CDR1 MNHEY and CDR2 SMNVEV (reference sequence). The V and J ends lost 1 base and 5 bases respectively, with 14 bases between them. The CDR3 covers 15 residues. Here the CDR3 DNA reads TGTGCCAGCAGTTTATTCCGGCTCCCCCGTGAGACCCAGTACTTC. This codes for CASSLFRLPRETQYF.

The chain couples TRBV4-2 to TRBJ2-2; 8 bases are shared with TRBD2. CDR1 and CDR2 from the germline V gene are LGHNA and YNFKEQ. V dropped 6 bases and J dropped 1; count of bases not matched to a gene: 4. The CDR3 runs to 15 residues. CDR3 DNA sequence: TGTGCCAGCAGTAGCGGGGCGCAGAACACCGGGGAGCTGTTTTTT. Translation gives CASSSGAQNTGELFF.

This chain's CDR3 is CASSGWGREDPYSGGYTF. CDR3 coding DNA: TGCGCCAGCAGCGGATGGGGCAGGGAGGATCCCTATTCGGGGGGCTACACCTTC. The chain has TRBV4-1 and TRBJ1-2, with TRBD1 as a possible D gene (5 bases). Trimming stripped 5 bases from V and 8 bases from J, with 30 bases between. CDR1 MGHRA and CDR2 YSYEKL come from the germline V gene. The CDR3 is made up of 18 amino acids.

V is TRBV6-4 and J is TRBJ2-2; D is uncertain. V was trimmed by 4 bases and J by 5 bases, leaving 11 bases between them. The CDR3 is 14 amino acids. Germline lookup yields CDR1 MRHNA and CDR2 SNTAGT. In DNA, the CDR3 is TGTGCCAGCAGTGGGTCCCCTGGGACCGGGGAGCTGTTTTTT. Encoded protein: CASSGSPGTGELFF.

The count of this clone is one. The chain uses TRBV18 and TRBJ1-2; the D gene is possibly TRBD1 (6 bases). This CDR3 is 14 amino acids long. From germline, CDR1 is KGHSH and CDR2 LQKENI. The V gene lost 5 bases and the J gene lost 2 bases, with 12 bases spanning the gap. CDR3 nucleotides: TGTGCCAGCTCAGCGGACAGCTCGAACTATGGCTACACCTTC. It is translated as CASSADSSNYGYTF.

The V and J genes are TRBV5-1 and TRBJ2-3; D is possibly TRBD1 (5 bases). Between the trimmed V and J ends, which lost 4 bases and 1 base, there was a span of 10 bases. CDR3 length: 14 residues. CDR1 is SGHRS and CDR2 is YFSETQ in the germline V gene. This chain's CDR3 is CASSPKQGTDTQYF. In nucleotides, the CDR3 is TGCGCCAGCAGCCCCAAACAGGGCACAGATACGCAGTATTTT.

The CDR3 DNA sequence: TGTGCCTGGAGTGTAGGAACTTTTGGGAATTCACCCCTCCACTTT. Amino acid sequence: CAWSVGTFGNSPLHF. The V call is TRBV30, the J call TRBJ1-6; D not resolved. The germline gives CDR1 GTSNPN, CDR2 SVGIG (reference sequence). Trimming left V 0 bases short and J 7 bases short, with 13 bases between. This CDR3 has 15 amino acids.

This clone is deemed large. V usage is TRBV5-1 and J usage is TRBJ2-7, with a weak D call TRBD2 (5 bases). V was shortened by 0 bases and J by 3 bases, with 13 bases between the two germline ends. The V gene's germline CDR1 is SGHRS and CDR2 YFSETQ. The CDR3 is 15 amino acids. As DNA, the CDR3 is TGCGCCAGCAGCTTGGGACAAGCAGGACTCTACGAGCAGTACTTC. Encoded protein: CASSLGQAGLYEQYF.

This clone has only a few counts. The rearrangement joins TRBV30 to TRBJ1-2; possibly TRBD1 for D (5 bases). The germline V gene has CDR1 GTSNPN and CDR2 SVGIG (reference sequence). The V end was cut by 2 bases, the J end by 7 bases, with 14 bases between. The CDR3 is 13 residues long. CDR3 bases: TGTGCCTGGAGTCGCGTGAGGGACGGTGGCTACACCTTC. Translated: CAWSRVRDGGYTF. The whole variable domain, filled in from reference TRBV30 and TRBJ1-2, reads SQTIHQWPATLVQPVGSPLSLECTVEGTSNPNLYWYRQAAGRGLQLLFYSVGIGQISSEVPQNLSASRPQDRQFILSSKKLLLSDSGFYLCAWSRVRDGGYTFGSGTRLTVV.